Each of the 17 T cell receptor beta chains below was sequenced from the same sample in a study of regulatory T cells in long-lasting Graves disease. CDR3-region Arm-PCR and iRepertoire HTBI primers produced the TCR beta libraries. TCRdb reprocessed the multiplex PCR reads via MiXCR and lists one record per CDR3 protein. The sample holds about 620,000 distinct CDR3 sequences, roughly 15% seen once. Documented time point: newly diagnosed GD, antithyroid drugs for less than 3 months. Extracted RNA from PBMCs served as the source of the TCR library. This sample also belongs to another study, concerning T cells in Graves' hyperthyroidism and ophthalmopathy.

The specimen comprised peripheral blood mononuclear cells (PBMCs), sampled at new diagnosis, from a patient treated with antithyroid drugs. These receptors were obtained from a woman in her twenties or thirties with Graves disease.

This clonotype was recorded at least ten times. The chain links TRBV29-1 to TRBJ1-2; 7 bases line up with TRBD1. V shed 5 bases, J shed 7 bases, and the junction held 10 bases outside the gene matches. From germline, CDR1 is SQVTM and CDR2 ANQGSEA. This CDR3 is 13 amino acids long. CDR3 residues: CSVNQQGLTGYTF. In DNA form, the CDR3 reads TGCAGCGTTAATCAACAGGGGTTAACTGGCTACACCTTC.

This clonotype was seen many times. The chain links TRBV12-3 or TRBV12-4 to TRBJ2-4; D ambiguous. The CDR3 has 14 residues. V was pared by 2 bases and J by 8 bases, with 13 bases between. CDR3 bases: TGTGCCAGCAGTTTATACTCCCTACCAGACATTCAGTACTTC. Its translation is CASSLYSLPDIQYF.

This clonotype was recorded once. Germline and junction disagree at one end, which may indicate a read error. CDR3 loop: CAISSSGRDQQHF. The CDR3 region has the DNA TGTGCCATCAGTTCTAGCGGGAGGGACCAGCAGCACTTC. The chain joins TRBV10-3 to TRBJ2-7; 12 positions match TRBD2. CDR3 size: 13 residues. Germline loops: CDR1 ENHRY, CDR2 SYGVKD.

The table lists this clonotype with many counts. The rearrangement uses TRBV20-1 and TRBJ1-6; possibly TRBD1 for D (5 bases). The CDR3 has 14 amino acids. V shed 6 bases and J shed 10 bases, with 19 bases lying between them. The germline gives CDR1 DFQATT, CDR2 SNEGSKA (reference sequence). The CDR3 region has the DNA TGCAGTGCCCCGGCGGGGGGGAGCCAATCACCCCTCCACTTT. Translated, it gives CSAPAGGSQSPLHF.

This clonotype appeared a few times. The chain recombines TRBV19 with TRBJ2-1; the match to TRBD1 covers 10 bases. Germline assignment: CDR1 LNHDA and CDR2 SQIVND (reference sequence). The CDR3 is 15 amino acids. With 1 base clipped from V and 6 bases from J, the junction kept 3 bases outside the gene matches. The CDR3 loop is CASSIARTGGNEQFF. In DNA form, the CDR3 reads TGTGCCAGTAGTATAGCGAGGACAGGGGGCAATGAGCAGTTCTTC.

This sequence joins TRBV7-2 and TRBJ2-5, with no clear D. CDR1 SGHTA and CDR2 FQGNSA come from the germline V gene. V lost 5 bases, J lost 7 bases, and 11 bases lay in between. The CDR3 length is 12 residues. The CDR3 loop is CASSPLGATQYF. The CDR3 bases are TGTGCCAGCAGCCCCCTTGGAGCGACCCAGTACTTC.

The chain employs TRBV10-3 and TRBJ2-7; no reliable D call. Trimming stripped 6 bases from V and 6 bases from J, with 12 bases between. The CDR3 is 12 amino acids. CDR1 and CDR2 (germline): ENHRY, SYGVKD. The CDR3 loop is CAIRATSGEQYF. DNA for the CDR3: TGTGCCATCAGGGCGACCTCAGGCGAGCAGTACTTC.

Points on this clonotype: The junction departs from the called germline gene at one end, perhaps through a read error. The CDR3 loop reads CASSDSGWRGNTEALF. The CDR3 DNA sequence: TGTGCCAGCAGTGATAGCGGGTGGAGGGGGAACACTGAAGCTCTCTTT. This chain connects TRBV25-1 to TRBJ1-1; D is perhaps TRBD1 (6 bases). Germline CDR1 and CDR2: MGHDK and SYGVNS. The CDR3 runs to 16 residues.

This clonotype was observed at least ten times. V and J are TRBV2 and TRBJ2-3; a possible D gene is TRBD1 (6 bases). Trimming removed 1 base at V and 12 bases at J, with 14 bases between. In germline, CDR1 is SNHLY, CDR2 FYNNEI. This CDR3 comprises 13 residues. The DNA for the CDR3 is TGTGCCAGCAGTGAAGAGCAGGGGTATATACAGTATTTT. Its protein is CASSEEQGYIQYF.

In its sample, this clonotype was seen a few times. CDR3 DNA: TGCAGTGCTAGGCGGGATTCCCAGTACTTC. Encoded protein: CSARRDSQYF. The chain has TRBV20-1 and TRBJ2-5; the D gene is possibly TRBD2 (6 bases). The V gene lost 3 bases and the J gene lost 9 bases, with 8 bases spanning the gap. The CDR3 has 10 residues. Germline loops: CDR1 DFQATT, CDR2 SNEGSKA (reference sequence).

This chain links TRBV7-2 with TRBJ2-3; D unresolved. Trimming cost V 0 bases and J 0 bases, with 16 bases left between them. Germline loops: CDR1 SGHTA, CDR2 FQGNSA. The CDR3 has 18 amino acids. The CDR3 nucleotides read TGTGCCAGCAGCTTAGCGGGGTCTAGGGTCTCTAGCACAGATACGCAGTATTTT. Translated: CASSLAGSRVSSTDTQYF.

This clonotype was detected only a few times. The chain uses TRBV6-5 and TRBJ1-1, with a tentative D call TRBD1 (5 bases). The germline V gene has CDR1 MNHEY and CDR2 SVGAGI. The germline V and J ends were trimmed by 4 bases and 0 bases, with 15 bases remaining between them. CDR3 length: 16 residues. In nucleotides, the CDR3 is TGTGCCAGCAGTTTAGGATTCGGGGGGATGAACACTGAAGCTTTCTTT. Translating gives CASSLGFGGMNTEAFF.

This clonotype came up many times. The V and J genes are TRBV6-5 and TRBJ1-5; TRBD1 matches 7 bases. The V segment lost 4 bases and the J segment 7 bases; nucleotides outside the gene matches: 7. Germline-derived CDR1 and CDR2 are MNHEY and SVGAGI. The CDR3 spans 14 residues. This chain's CDR3 is CASSSTGKGQPQHF. The DNA for the CDR3 is TGTGCCAGCAGTTCGACAGGGAAAGGACAGCCCCAGCATTTT.

This clonotype was detected a few times. The chain employs TRBV30 and TRBJ1-1; D not certain. V was pared by 1 base and J by 2 bases, with 5 bases between. CDR3 length: 12 amino acids. Germline V lookup: CDR1 GTSNPN, CDR2 SVGIG (reference sequence). CDR3 DNA: TGTGCCTGGAGTGGAGGAAACACTGAAGCTTTCTTT. Encoded protein: CAWSGGNTEAFF.

The genes are TRBV4-1 and TRBJ2-5; TRBD2 matches 11 bases. The J call may be incorrect, as the DNA end agrees better with TRBJ2-1. CDR3 size: 16 residues. Per the germline V gene, CDR1 is MGHRA and CDR2 is YSYEKL. The CDR3 sequence is CASSKTGGLADNEQFF. Here the CDR3 DNA reads TGCGCCAGCAGCAAAACCGGGGGACTAGCGGACAATGAGCAGTTCTTC.

This clonotype has more than one count but fewer than ten. The V and J genes are TRBV27 and TRBJ2-3; D is uncertain. CDR3 length: 13 amino acids. Germline V lookup: CDR1 MNHEY, CDR2 SMNVEV (reference sequence). With 5 bases removed from V and 4 bases from J, the gap between germline ends came to 10 bases. CDR3 loop: CASSRVVADTQYF. The CDR3 DNA follows: TGTGCCAGCAGTCGGGTCGTAGCAGATACGCAGTATTTT.

This clonotype was detected a few times. V is TRBV5-1 and J is TRBJ1-1; D is ambiguous. Trimming removed 0 bases from V and 8 bases from J, with 8 bases in between. The CDR3 sequence is 12 residues long. The V gene's germline CDR1 is SGHRS and CDR2 YFSETQ. CDR3 DNA sequence: TGCGCCAGCAGCTTGGAAGGACCCGAAGCTTTCTTT. This sequence encodes CASSLEGPEAFF.